This T cell receptor (beta chain) was identified during a study of OX40 agonist ivuxolimab in advanced cancers. Background on the study: Three individuals attained partial responses, comprising one hepatocellular carcinoma case and two cutaneous melanoma cases. Study-wide points: Certain nonresponding patients likewise had low normalized T-cell clonal expansion.

Anyone with autoimmune disease history or systemic immunosuppression was excluded. V lost 8 bases and J lost 4; bases outside the gene matches: 10. The CDR3 extends over 14 amino acids. Germline V gives CDR1 MNHNY, CDR2 SVGAGI (reference sequence). On this clone: Antigen: not known.

Only in-frame clones appear in the TCRdb table, and some are missing; sequencing was by immunoSEQ multiplex PCR. Among some 65,000 clones listed, about 85% were seen once. This rearrangement joins TRBV6-6 to TRBJ1-2; 7 positions match TRBD1. This sequence originates from an adult with an advanced solid tumor such as melanoma, head and neck, liver or kidney cancer. This specimen consisted of CD4+ or CD8+ T cells sorted from blood, obtained in a trial of the OX40 agonist ivuxolimab. The CDR3: CASRTGPEAYGYTF. The DNA of the CDR3 is TGTGCCAGCCGGACAGGACCTGAGGCCTATGGCTACACCTTC.